This TCR beta chain was sequenced for a study of blood T cell repertoires in COVID-19. Cohort allocation depended upon clinical history that participants reported. Repertoires were generated with immunoSEQ multiplex PCR, while TCRdb's copy carries only in-frame clones and drops some. The sample lists about 310,000 clones; approximately 89% were seen once. The CDR3 has 15 residues. In germline, CDR1 is LGHNA, CDR2 YSLEER. V lost 0 bases, J lost 2 bases, and 9 bases lay in between. V usage is TRBV4-3 and J usage is TRBJ2-3, with unresolved D. The TCR comes from a woman between 35 and 50 years old who had recovered from COVID-19. The sample was PBMCs or T cells enriched from blood (not recorded which). In DNA, the CDR3 is TGCGCCAGCAGCCAAGATGGGCGTTTCACAGATACGCAGTATTTT. This gives the protein CASSQDGRFTDTQYF.